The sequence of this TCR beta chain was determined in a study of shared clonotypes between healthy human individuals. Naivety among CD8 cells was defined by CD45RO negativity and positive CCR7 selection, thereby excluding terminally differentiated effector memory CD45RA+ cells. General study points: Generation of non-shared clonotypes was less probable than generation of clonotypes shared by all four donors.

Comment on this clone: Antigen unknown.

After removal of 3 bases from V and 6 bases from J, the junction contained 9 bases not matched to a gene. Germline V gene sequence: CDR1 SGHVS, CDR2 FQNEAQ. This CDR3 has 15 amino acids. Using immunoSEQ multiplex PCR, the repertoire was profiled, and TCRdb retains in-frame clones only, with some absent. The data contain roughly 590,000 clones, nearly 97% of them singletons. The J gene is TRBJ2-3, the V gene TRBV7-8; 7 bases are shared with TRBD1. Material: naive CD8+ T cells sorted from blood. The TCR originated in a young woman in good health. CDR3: CASSLGRGPRDTQYF. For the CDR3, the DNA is TGTGCCAGCAGCTTGGGTAGGGGGCCTCGCGATACGCAGTATTTT.